Below, one T cell receptor (beta chain) is given with its context. Its matching antigen is unknown. This record comes from a study of long-term antiretroviral therapy in people with HIV. Germline lookup yields CDR1 MGHRA and CDR2 YSYEKL. CDR3 length: 16 residues. The ends were cut back, 5 bases at V and 2 bases at J, with 16 bases in the middle. Study-level results: Blood in the study was drawn between the mid-2000s and the late 2010s, possibly under older ART regimens, which may be less effective than current ones. Patients on ART gained diversity, which nonetheless stayed below transplant donor controls.

Survey-level immunoSEQ v3.0 assays were run. Using immunoSEQ multiplex PCR, the repertoire was profiled, and TCRdb retains in-frame clones only, with some absent. Among fewer than 20,000 clones listed, around 74% were seen once. This TCR derives from a woman between 45 and 60 years old with HIV. V and J are TRBV4-1 and TRBJ2-1; the D gene could be TRBD1 or TRBD2 (5 bases each). Source: unsorted PBMCs, taken 2.5 years before starting antiretroviral therapy. The CDR3 loop is CASSIAGTKTYNEQFF. The DNA of the CDR3 is TGCGCCAGCAGCATAGCAGGGACGAAAACCTACAATGAGCAGTTCTTC.